The 30 T cell receptor beta chains below all came from one sample that was sequenced in a study of T cells after yellow fever vaccination. TCRdb re-called the 5' RACE reads with MiXCR, one entry per CDR3 protein. The sample lists tens of thousands of distinct CDR3 sequences; 6.5% to 9% were seen once. Sequenced material: CD8+ T cells sorted from PBMCs, taken 15 days after the yellow fever booster vaccination. The receptor set was obtained from a man aged 25 to 45 who received the YFV17D yellow fever vaccine.

This clonotype was detected many times. The rearrangement uses TRBV21-1 and TRBJ1-4. TRBV21-1 represents a pseudogene. The CDR3 is 14 amino acids. CDR3 region: CASSKEGGTRKLFF. DNA of the CDR3: TGTGCCAGCAGCAAAGAGGGTGGGACTCGAAAACTGTTTTTT.

This clonotype has at least ten counts. The chain links TRBV19 to TRBJ1-1; tentative D call: TRBD1 (6 bases). With 5 bases removed from V and 7 bases from J, the gap between germline ends came to 11 bases. CDR1 and CDR2 (germline): LNHDA, SQIVND (reference sequence). The CDR3 consists of 12 residues. CDR3 in DNA: TGTGCCAGTAGTTGGGGGGCGGTTGAAGCTTTCTTT. Translated: CASSWGAVEAFF.

This clonotype was picked up many times. The chain couples TRBV14 to TRBJ2-7; weak D call: TRBD1 (6 bases). Trimming left V 4 bases short and J 3 bases short, with 13 bases between. Germline-derived CDR1 and CDR2 are SGHDN and FVKESK. This CDR3 contains 14 residues. The CDR3: CASSRPDSLYEQYF. In DNA form, the CDR3 reads TGTGCCAGCAGCCGACCGGACAGCCTCTACGAGCAGTACTTC.

This clonotype was observed many times. The chain joins TRBV30 to TRBJ2-7; 8 bases agree with TRBD2. The V gene end was trimmed by 0 bases and the J gene end by 6 bases; junction bases not matched to a gene: 13. Germline V gives CDR1 GTSNPN, CDR2 SVGIG (reference sequence). The CDR3 extends over 16 amino acids. The CDR3 DNA reads as TGTGCCTGGAGTGTCCCGGACGTTAGCGGGAACGGCGAGCAGTACTTC. Its translation: CAWSVPDVSGNGEQYF. Full variable domain (rest looked up from reference TRBV30 and TRBJ2-7): SQTIHQWPATLVQPVGSPLSLECTVEGTSNPNLYWYRQAAGRGLQLLFYSVGIGQISSEVPQNLSASRPQDRQFILSSKKLLLSDSGFYLCAWSVPDVSGNGEQYFGPGTRLTVT.

About this clonotype: This sequence may be a read error, since a much larger clone differs from it by one base. V gene TRBV12-3 or TRBV12-4 combines with J gene TRBJ2-6; 8 nucleotides line up with TRBD2. The CDR3 loop spans 17 amino acids. The CDR3 protein is CTSSPKREWSGANVLTF. The CDR3 coding sequence is TGTACCAGCAGTCCGAAGCGGGAGTGGTCTGGGGCCAACGTCCTGACTTTC.

This clonotype has a count of ten or more. V is TRBV7-6 and J is TRBJ2-1; no clear D. The ends were cut back, 2 bases at V and 0 bases at J, with 8 bases in the middle. CDR3 length: 15 amino acids. Germline CDR1 is SGHVS and CDR2 is FNYEAQ. The DNA of the CDR3 is TGTGCCAGCAGCTTACACAGCCCCTCCTACAATGAGCAGTTCTTC. Residues: CASSLHSPSYNEQFF.

At least ten counts were recorded for this clonotype. The rearrangement links TRBV9 to TRBJ2-7; D is perhaps TRBD1 (6 bases). This CDR3 spans 12 amino acids. CDR1 and CDR2 (germline): SGDLS, YYNGEE. V was cut by 3 bases and J by 3 bases, with 7 bases left in between. CDR3 coding DNA: TGTGCCAGCAGCGCGACAGGCTACGAGCAGTACTTC. It translates to CASSATGYEQYF.

This clonotype was seen at least ten times. This chain uses TRBV4-3 with TRBJ2-5, with 8 bases fitting TRBD2. After removal of 10 bases from V and 4 bases from J, the junction contained 8 bases not matched to a gene. Per germline, CDR1 LGHNA and CDR2 YSLEER. The CDR3 contains 13 residues. DNA for the CDR3: TGCGCCACCTCGACTAGCGTAAGAGAGACCCAGTACTTC. Protein: CATSTSVRETQYF.

A remark on this clonotype: A much more abundant neighbour one base away suggests this may be a read error. The chain joins TRBV20-1 to TRBJ1-1; weak D call: TRBD1 (5 bases). CDR1 is DFQATT and CDR2 is SNEGSKA in the germline V gene (reference sequence). The CDR3 loop spans 12 amino acids. With 6 bases removed from V and 0 bases from J, the gap between germline ends came to 8 bases. The CDR3 sequence: CSAPTVNTEAFF. DNA for the CDR3: TGCAGTGCCCCGACAGTGAACACTGAAGCTTTCTTT.

The chain combines TRBV7-9 with TRBJ2-7; D not certain. CDR1 is SEHNR, CDR2 FQNEAQ, per germline (reference sequence). The CDR3 is made up of 13 amino acids. The V and J ends lost 7 bases and 0 bases respectively, with 10 bases between them. The CDR3 nucleotides read TGTGCCAGCATGGCTCAGAGCTCCTACGAGCAGTACTTC. It codes for CASMAQSSYEQYF.

Ten or more counts support this clonotype. The chain combines TRBV7-8 with TRBJ2-2; the D gene is possibly TRBD2 (6 bases). The CDR3 extends over 17 amino acids. CDR1 is SGHVS, CDR2 FQNEAQ, per germline. V lost 0 bases and J 4 bases, leaving 15 bases between the germline ends. The CDR3 loop reads CASSLALPGAVTGELFF. The CDR3 nucleotides are TGTGCCAGCAGCTTAGCCCTTCCGGGAGCGGTCACCGGGGAGCTGTTTTTT.

This clonotype occurred many times. The V call is TRBV24-1, the J call TRBJ2-2, with a tentative D call TRBD1 (6 bases). V lost 0 bases to trimming and J lost 6 bases, with 7 bases between them. Germline V gene data show CDR1 as KGHDR and CDR2 as SFDVKD. The CDR3 totals 14 residues. The CDR3 DNA reads as TGTGCCACCAGTGATTTGCAGGGGTCCGGGGAGCTGTTTTTT. Translated: CATSDLQGSGELFF.

In this sample, this clonotype turned up many times. The chain employs TRBV6-2 or TRBV6-3 and TRBJ2-1; D call uncertain. Trimming took off 4 bases at V and 8 bases at J, with 3 bases between the two ends. Germline V gene sequence: CDR1 MNHEY, CDR2 SVGEGT. The CDR3 is 10 amino acids. The CDR3 here is CASSSDEQFF. DNA for the CDR3: TGTGCCAGCAGTTCCGATGAGCAGTTCTTC.

There are many counts of this clonotype. The chain combines TRBV29-1 with TRBJ2-7; D is perhaps TRBD2 (6 bases). This CDR3 is 13 amino acids long. Germline CDR1 and CDR2: SQVTM and ANQGSEA. Trimming removed 4 bases at V and 0 bases at J, with 10 bases between. CDR3 in amino acids: CSVVRESSYEQYF. The CDR3 DNA sequence: TGCAGCGTTGTTCGGGAGAGCTCCTACGAGCAGTACTTC.

At least ten counts were recorded for this clonotype. This rearrangement joins TRBV12-3 or TRBV12-4 to TRBJ2-2, with D tentatively TRBD1 or TRBD2 (5 bases each). Deletions cut 3 bases from V and 2 bases from J, with 10 bases between. This CDR3 spans 15 amino acids. Here the CDR3 reads CASSFGDHNTGELFF. The CDR3 DNA reads as TGTGCCAGCAGTTTTGGGGACCATAACACCGGGGAGCTGTTTTTT.

This clonotype was seen ten or more times. V usage is TRBV6-2 or TRBV6-3 and J usage is TRBJ1-2; tentative D call: TRBD1 (5 bases). The V and J ends lost 5 bases and 4 bases respectively, with 14 bases between them. CDR3 length: 14 residues. Germline CDR1 is MNHEY and CDR2 is SVGEGT. This CDR3 is CASSLVGDAYGYTF. Written as DNA, the CDR3 is TGTGCCAGCAGTCTCGTGGGGGATGCCTATGGCTACACCTTC.

This clonotype has ten or more counts. The chain links TRBV5-4 to TRBJ2-2; D gene uncertain. Deletions cut 4 bases from V and 9 bases from J, with 10 bases between. Germline V lookup: CDR1 SGHNT, CDR2 YYREEE (reference sequence). The CDR3 runs to 12 residues. The CDR3 here is CASSPGSRELFF. The CDR3 DNA reads TGTGCCAGCAGCCCGGGCTCTAGGGAGCTGTTTTTT.

This clonotype came up many times. This chain uses TRBV7-2 with TRBJ2-7; weak D call: TRBD1 (5 bases). V gave up 5 bases and J gave up 3 bases, with 23 bases separating them. The V gene's germline CDR1 is SGHTA and CDR2 FQGNSA. The CDR3 extends over 17 amino acids. The CDR3 sequence is CASSELHWGTPHYEQYF. CDR3 coding DNA: TGTGCCAGCAGCGAACTTCATTGGGGCACCCCCCACTACGAGCAGTACTTC.

This clonotype was seen repeatedly, ten times or more. V gene TRBV5-1 combines with J gene TRBJ2-7, with 10 bases aligning to TRBD2. Germline V gene data show CDR1 as SGHRS and CDR2 as YFSETQ. With 0 bases clipped from V and 3 bases from J, the junction kept 9 bases outside the gene matches. CDR3 length: 17 residues. For the CDR3, the DNA is TGCGCCAGCAGCTTGGGGCCTAGCGGGGGAATCATCTACGAGCAGTACTTC. This translates into CASSLGPSGGIIYEQYF.

Many counts were recorded for this clonotype. The V and J genes are TRBV28 and TRBJ2-1; 11 positions agree with TRBD2. Trimming took 4 bases from V and 5 from J; bases not matched to a gene: 13. The germline CDR1 and CDR2 sequences are MDHEN and SYDVKM. The CDR3 is 18 amino acids. The CDR3 loop is CASSSPPLAGGPHNEQFF. Written as DNA, the CDR3 is TGTGCCAGCAGTTCCCCCCCCTTAGCGGGAGGGCCACACAATGAGCAGTTCTTC.

This clonotype was recorded many times. The genes are TRBV5-1 and TRBJ2-7, with TRBD2 identical over 10 bases. The CDR3 sequence is 15 residues long. Looked up from germline, CDR1 is SGHRS and CDR2 is YFSETQ. V was clipped by 2 bases and J by 3 bases; unmatched bases: 5. This chain's CDR3 is CASSFPLAGSYEQYF. CDR3 sequence (DNA): TGCGCCAGCAGCTTTCCACTAGCGGGAAGCTACGAGCAGTACTTC. The entire variable domain, with the rest obtained from reference TRBV5-1 and TRBJ2-7, is as follows: KAGVTQTPRYLIKTRGQQVTLSCSPISGHRSVSWYQQTPGQGLQFLFEYFSETQRNKGNFPGRFSGRQFSNSRSEMNVSTLELGDSALYLCASSFPLAGSYEQYFGPGTRLTVT.

This clonotype was counted only a few times. In nucleotides, the CDR3 is TGTGCCAGCAGCCCGGACGGAAACTACGAGCAGTACTTC. Translated: CASSPDGNYEQYF. The chain has TRBV5-4 and TRBJ2-7; D gene ambiguous. Trimming removed 4 bases at V and 3 bases at J, with 11 bases between. Germline CDR1 SGHNT, CDR2 YYREEE (reference sequence). The CDR3 loop spans 13 amino acids.

The chain recombines TRBV5-4 with TRBJ2-1; D remains unclear. The germline gives CDR1 SGHNT, CDR2 YYREEE (reference sequence). V was clipped by 4 bases and J by 3 bases, with 8 bases between them. CDR3 length: 13 amino acids. The CDR3 is CASSAPDYNEQFF. CDR3 in DNA: TGTGCCAGCAGCGCTCCCGACTACAATGAGCAGTTCTTC.

At least ten counts were recorded for this clonotype. This chain uses TRBV7-2 with TRBJ1-2; D call uncertain. The CDR3 has 14 residues. Trimming removed 5 bases at V and 3 bases at J, with 13 bases between. Germline CDR1 SGHTA, CDR2 FQGNSA. CDR3 loop: CASSLVAGDYGYTF. CDR3 coding DNA: TGTGCCAGCAGCCTTGTGGCGGGCGACTATGGCTACACCTTC.

This clonotype was detected ten times or more. The rearrangement joins TRBV12-3 or TRBV12-4 to TRBJ1-2; D perhaps matches TRBD1 (5 bases). The CDR3 runs to 15 residues. The ends were cut back, 5 bases at V and 5 bases at J, with 18 bases in the middle. CDR3 nucleotides: TGTGCCAGCAGTGCCTCCAGGGTAGGACGGTATGGCTACACCTTC. Translated: CASSASRVGRYGYTF.

This clonotype was found many times. The chain uses TRBV6-1 and TRBJ2-3; 7 bases map to TRBD1. The CDR3 runs to 16 residues. V was pared by 5 bases and J by 2 bases, with 10 bases of the junction left unmatched. Germline V gene lookup returns CDR1 MNHNS and CDR2 SASEGT. The CDR3 DNA reads TGTGCCAGCAGTCCGTACAGGGGCACCTTCACAGATACGCAGTATTTT. It codes for CASSPYRGTFTDTQYF.

This clonotype was counted many times. The V gene is TRBV28, the J gene TRBJ2-5; TRBD2 aligns across 11 bases. CDR3 length equals 15 residues. Germline lookup yields CDR1 MDHEN and CDR2 SYDVKM. V was pared by 8 bases and J by 2 bases, with 7 bases of the junction left unmatched. The CDR3 protein is CASGLAGGFQETQYF. CDR3 coding DNA: TGTGCCAGCGGGCTAGCGGGAGGATTTCAAGAGACCCAGTACTTC.

This clonotype was observed at least ten times. The CDR3 DNA reads TGTGCCAGCAGCCGGCTGACAGGCACAGATACGCAGTATTTT. Translating gives CASSRLTGTDTQYF. V usage is TRBV7-8 and J usage is TRBJ2-3, with a possible D match to TRBD1 (5 bases). The CDR3 spans 14 residues. CDR1 and CDR2 from the germline V gene are SGHVS and FQNEAQ. Trimming shortened V by 5 bases and J by 1 base, and 10 bases separated the two germline ends.

At least ten counts were recorded for this clonotype. This rearrangement joins TRBV28 to TRBJ1-1, with D possibly matching TRBD1 (5 bases). Trimming took off 5 bases at V and 5 bases at J, with 15 bases between the two ends. CDR1 MDHEN and CDR2 SYDVKM come from the germline V gene. The length of the CDR3 is 14 residues. This CDR3 reads CASSPRQRSTEAFF. The CDR3 DNA follows: TGTGCCAGCAGTCCGCGACAGAGATCAACTGAAGCTTTCTTT.

The sample holds many counts of this clonotype. This chain links TRBV4-3 with TRBJ2-1, with 11 bases lining up with TRBD2. Per germline, CDR1 LGHNA and CDR2 YSLEER. V shed 1 base, J shed 5 bases, and the junction held 4 bases outside the gene matches. CDR3 size: 16 residues. CDR3 loop: CASSQAGTSGHNEQFF. The CDR3 nucleotides are TGCGCCAGCAGCCAAGCGGGGACTAGCGGACACAATGAGCAGTTCTTC.